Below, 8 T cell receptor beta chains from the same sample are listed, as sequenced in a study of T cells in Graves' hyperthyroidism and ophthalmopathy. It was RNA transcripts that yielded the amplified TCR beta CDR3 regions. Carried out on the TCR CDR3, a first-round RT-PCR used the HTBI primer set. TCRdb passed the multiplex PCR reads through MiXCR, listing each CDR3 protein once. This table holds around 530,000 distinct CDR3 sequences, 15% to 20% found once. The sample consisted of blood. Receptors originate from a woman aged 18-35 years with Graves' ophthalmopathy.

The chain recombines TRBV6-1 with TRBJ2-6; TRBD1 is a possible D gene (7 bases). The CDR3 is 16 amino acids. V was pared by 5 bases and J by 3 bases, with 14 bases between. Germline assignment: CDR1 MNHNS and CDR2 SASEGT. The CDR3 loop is CASSRGGGFGANVLTF. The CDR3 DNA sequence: TGTGCCAGCAGTCGCGGAGGGGGCTTTGGGGCCAACGTCCTGACTTTC.

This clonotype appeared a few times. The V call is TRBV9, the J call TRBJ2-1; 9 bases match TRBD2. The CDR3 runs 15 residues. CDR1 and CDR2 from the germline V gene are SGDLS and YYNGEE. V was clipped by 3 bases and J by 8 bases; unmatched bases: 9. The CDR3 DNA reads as TGTGCCAGCAGCGCCGCCGGGACTAGCTTTGATGAGCAGTTCTTC. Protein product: CASSAAGTSFDEQFF.

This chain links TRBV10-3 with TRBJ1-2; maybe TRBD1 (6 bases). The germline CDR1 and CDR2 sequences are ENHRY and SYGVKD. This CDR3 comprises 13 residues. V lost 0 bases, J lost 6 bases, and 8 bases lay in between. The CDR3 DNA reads TGTGCCATCAGTGAGTCGGCAGGGGATGGCTACACCTTC. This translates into CAISESAGDGYTF.

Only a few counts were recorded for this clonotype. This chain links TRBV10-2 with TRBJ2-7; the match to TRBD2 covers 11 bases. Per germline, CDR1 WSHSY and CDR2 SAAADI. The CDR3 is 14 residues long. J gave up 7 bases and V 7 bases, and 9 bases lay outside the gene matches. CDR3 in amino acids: CASTTSGSSREQYF. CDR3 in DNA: TGCGCCAGCACCACTAGCGGGAGTTCGAGGGAGCAGTACTTC.

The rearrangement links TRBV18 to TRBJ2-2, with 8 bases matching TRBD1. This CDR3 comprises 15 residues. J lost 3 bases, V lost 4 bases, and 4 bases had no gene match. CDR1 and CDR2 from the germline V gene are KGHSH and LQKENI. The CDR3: CASSLATGDTGELFF. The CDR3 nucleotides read TGTGCCAGCTCACTAGCGACAGGGGACACCGGGGAGCTGTTTTTT.

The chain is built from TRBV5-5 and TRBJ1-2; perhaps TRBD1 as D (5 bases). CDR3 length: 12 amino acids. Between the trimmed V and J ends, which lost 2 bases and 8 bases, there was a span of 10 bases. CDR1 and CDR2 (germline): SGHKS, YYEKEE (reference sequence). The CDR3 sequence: CASSFEGCGYTF. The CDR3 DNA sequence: TGTGCCAGCAGCTTTGAGGGGTGCGGCTACACCTTC.

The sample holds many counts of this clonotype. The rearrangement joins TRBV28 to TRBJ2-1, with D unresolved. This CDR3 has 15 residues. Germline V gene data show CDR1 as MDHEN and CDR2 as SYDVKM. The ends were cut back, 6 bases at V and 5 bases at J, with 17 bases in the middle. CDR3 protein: CASRFEDQVDNEQFF. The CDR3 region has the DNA TGTGCCAGCAGATTTGAGGATCAGGTCGACAATGAGCAGTTCTTC.

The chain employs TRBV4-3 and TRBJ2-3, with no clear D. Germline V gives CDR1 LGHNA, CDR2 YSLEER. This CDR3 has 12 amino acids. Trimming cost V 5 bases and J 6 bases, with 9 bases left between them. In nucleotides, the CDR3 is TGCGCCAGCAGCTCAGTGGGGGATACGCAGTATTTT. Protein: CASSSVGDTQYF.